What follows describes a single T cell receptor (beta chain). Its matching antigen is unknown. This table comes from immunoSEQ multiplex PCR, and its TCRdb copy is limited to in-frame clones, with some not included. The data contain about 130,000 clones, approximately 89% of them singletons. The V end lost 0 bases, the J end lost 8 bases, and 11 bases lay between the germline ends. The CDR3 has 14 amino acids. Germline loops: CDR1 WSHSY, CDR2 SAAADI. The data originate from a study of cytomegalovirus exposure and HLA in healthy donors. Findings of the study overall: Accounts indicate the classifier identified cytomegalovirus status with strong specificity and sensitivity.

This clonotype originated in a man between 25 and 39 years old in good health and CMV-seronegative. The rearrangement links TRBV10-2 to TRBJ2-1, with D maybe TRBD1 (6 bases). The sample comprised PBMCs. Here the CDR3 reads CASSESTGRDEQFF. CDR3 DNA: TGCGCCAGCAGTGAGTCTACAGGGCGGGATGAGCAGTTCTTC.